This T cell receptor (beta chain) was captured in a study of T-cell reconstitution after alpha-beta-depleted transplantation in children. Study-wide results and caveats: Diversity of TCRbeta at day 60 was high in some patients, arising from surviving recipient T cells and thymic progenitors. Expanded graft clones numbering several hundred reportedly gave rise to alpha-beta T cells about two months after transplant. Fresh T-cell production supplied most of the T-cell counts and diversity seen one year after transplant.

This CDR3 region has 13 residues. Germline loops: CDR1 WSHSY, CDR2 SAAADI. V was cut by 5 bases and J by 6 bases, with 10 bases left in between. On this clonotype itself: Its antigen remains unknown.

During its preparation, the TCRbeta library received unique molecular identifiers. TCRdb analysed the PCR reads with MiXCR anew, one entry per CDR3 protein. Of some 830,000 distinct CDR3 sequences listed, approximately 15% are singletons. This TCR was sampled from a male patient between 10 and 17 years old who had a stem cell transplant for acute lymphoblastic leukemia, so the T cells may come from the graft donor. V gene TRBV10-2 combines with J gene TRBJ2-2; possibly TRBD2 for D (6 bases). The sequences come from PBMCs, mostly from graft donor cells, collected 360 days after TCRalphabeta/CD19-depleted stem cell transplant. CDR3 in amino acids: CASSQRVSGELFF. The CDR3 coding sequence is TGCGCCAGCAGTCAGCGGGTATCCGGGGAGCTGTTTTTT.